A single sample is the source of the 28 T cell receptor beta chains below, sequenced in a study of blood T cell repertoires in COVID-19. Produced via immunoSEQ multiplex PCR; TCRdb's table is partial and in-frame only. The data hold 160,000 or so clones, with 85% to 90% observed a single time. The sequenced sample consisted of PBMCs or T cells enriched from blood (not recorded which). The source is a woman between 50 and 59 years old who had recovered from COVID-19.

This chain links TRBV13 with TRBJ1-2, with D unclear. This CDR3 has 12 amino acids. Germline values: CDR1 PRHDT, CDR2 FYEKMQ (reference sequence). The V end lost 5 bases, the J end lost 0 bases, and 4 bases lay between the germline ends. CDR3 in DNA: TGTGCCAGCAGCAGCTCTAACTATGGCTACACCTTC. Protein sequence: CASSSSNYGYTF.

The chain couples TRBV7-2 to TRBJ1-1; D gene unclear. V lost 4 bases to trimming and J lost 0 bases, with 6 bases between them. The CDR3 has 13 residues. Germline V CDR1 and CDR2: SGHTA, FQGNSA. DNA for the CDR3: TGTGCCAGCAGCTCGGTGATGAACACTGAAGCTTTCTTT. Translated, it gives CASSSVMNTEAFF.

The chain carries TRBV30 and TRBJ1-5, with 7 bases aligning to TRBD1. Germline V lookup: CDR1 GTSNPN, CDR2 SVGIG (reference sequence). V gave up 3 bases and J gave up 2 bases; unmatched junction bases: 10. The CDR3 has 16 residues. For the CDR3, the DNA is TGTGCCTGGAGCGTCCGCAGGGGGGTCGGCAATCAGCCCCAGCATTTT. Its translation: CAWSVRRGVGNQPQHF.

Points on this clone: The junction does not match germline at one end; this may be a read error. The DNA of the CDR3 is TGTGCCGGCAGCCAACGTCCCAGGGGCGGATCCTACAATGAGCAGTTCTTC. Translating gives CAGSQRPRGGSYNEQFF. The rearrangement links TRBV3-1 (or the pseudogene TRBV3-2) to TRBJ2-1; TRBD1 might be the D (6 bases). The CDR3 runs to 17 residues. Germline V lookup: CDR1 LGHDT, CDR2 YNNKEL (reference sequence).

The chain recombines TRBV20-1 with TRBJ2-7, with a weak D call TRBD1 (5 bases). CDR3 length: 11 amino acids. Germline values: CDR1 DFQATT, CDR2 SNEGSKA (reference sequence). V was clipped by 1 base and J by 6 bases, with 7 bases between them. CDR3 nucleotide sequence: TGCAGTGCTAGAGCAGGGCCCGAGCAGTACTTC. It specifies CSARAGPEQYF.

The genes are TRBV7-2 and TRBJ1-5, with D maybe TRBD1 (6 bases). Deletions cut 3 bases from V and 0 bases from J, with 12 bases between. The germline V gene has CDR1 SGHTA and CDR2 FQGNSA. The CDR3 spans 16 residues. This chain's CDR3 is CASSFAGGLSNQPQHF. The DNA of the CDR3 is TGTGCCAGCAGCTTTGCGGGGGGGCTTAGCAATCAGCCCCAGCATTTT.

This chain connects TRBV30 to TRBJ1-1; the match to TRBD1 covers 11 bases. Germline assignment: CDR1 GTSNPN and CDR2 SVGIG (reference sequence). This CDR3 is 15 amino acids long. J was trimmed by 6 bases and V by 3 bases; bases with no gene match: 9. This CDR3 is CAWRPRGQGVAEAFF. CDR3 DNA: TGTGCCTGGAGGCCCCGGGGACAGGGGGTCGCTGAAGCTTTCTTT.

The chain employs TRBV30 and TRBJ1-1; perhaps TRBD1 as D (6 bases). The CDR3 runs to 13 residues. Germline V gives CDR1 GTSNPN, CDR2 SVGIG (reference sequence). V was clipped by 4 bases and J by 1 base, with 10 bases between them. CDR3 protein: CAWTRGGNTEAFF. Written as DNA, the CDR3 is TGTGCCTGGACAAGGGGGGGGAACACTGAAGCTTTCTTT.

This chain links TRBV18 with TRBJ2-2; D is unclear. The germline V gene encodes CDR1 KGHSH and CDR2 LQKENI. The CDR3 has 14 residues. With 3 bases removed from V and 1 base from J, the gap between germline ends came to 6 bases. CDR3 sequence reads: CASSPSVNTGELFF. Here the CDR3 DNA reads TGTGCCAGCTCACCCTCAGTGAACACCGGGGAGCTGTTTTTT.

The chain has TRBV9 and TRBJ1-2; D gene unclear. V gave up 4 bases and J gave up 3 bases, with 16 bases separating them. The CDR3 has 15 residues. Per germline, CDR1 SGDLS and CDR2 YYNGEE. This chain's CDR3 is CASSLPPSGDYGYTF. As DNA, the CDR3 is TGTGCCAGCAGCCTTCCGCCCTCGGGAGACTATGGCTACACCTTC.

The genes are TRBV19 and TRBJ1-1; weak D call: TRBD1 (6 bases). The CDR3 sequence is 13 residues long. Germline loops: CDR1 LNHDA, CDR2 SQIVND (reference sequence). V lost 7 bases and J 3 bases, leaving 12 bases between the germline ends. The CDR3 reads CASKTGLYTEAFF. The DNA of the CDR3 is TGTGCCAGTAAGACAGGTCTTTACACTGAAGCTTTCTTT.

The chain's CDR3 is CASSSGTGQGNQPQHF. The CDR3 region has the DNA TGTGCCAGTAGTTCGGGGACAGGGCAGGGCAATCAGCCCCAGCATTTT. The chain employs TRBV19 and TRBJ1-5, with TRBD1 identical over 9 bases. CDR3 length: 16 amino acids. V shed 5 bases, J shed 2 bases, and the junction held 7 bases outside the gene matches. Germline CDR1 and CDR2: LNHDA and SQIVND (reference sequence).

This chain connects TRBV4-3 to TRBJ1-2; D is possibly TRBD1 (6 bases). This CDR3 comprises 13 residues. Deletions cut 5 bases from V and 7 bases from J, with 14 bases between. Germline V gene sequence: CDR1 LGHNA, CDR2 YSLEER. Here the CDR3 DNA reads TGCGCCAGCAGCGTAGGGGGGGCGTCTGGCTACACCTTC. Translating gives CASSVGGASGYTF.

The chain employs TRBV25-1 and TRBJ1-1; D gene uncertain. Germline V gives CDR1 MGHDK, CDR2 SYGVNS. V shed 7 bases and J shed 1 base, with 13 bases lying between them. The length of the CDR3 is 14 residues. The CDR3 sequence: CASNGRSGNTEAFF. CDR3 DNA: TGTGCCAGCAACGGGAGGTCAGGGAACACTGAAGCTTTCTTT. Variable domain in full (rest from reference TRBV25-1 and TRBJ1-1): EADIYQTPRYLVIGTGKKITLECSQTMGHDKMYWYQQDPGMELHLIHYSYGVNSTEKGDLSSESTVSRIRTEHFPLTLESARPSHTSQYLCASNGRSGNTEAFFGQGTRLTVV.

The V gene is TRBV3-1 (or the pseudogene TRBV3-2), the J gene TRBJ1-1, with 10 bases fitting TRBD1. This CDR3 region has 16 residues. Trimming took 3 bases from V and 9 from J; bases not matched to a gene: 13. CDR1 and CDR2 (germline): LGHDT, YNNKEL (reference sequence). The CDR3 loop reads CASSQAPGTGVEKAFF. The DNA for the CDR3 is TGTGCCAGCAGCCAGGCCCCGGGGACAGGGGTGGAGAAAGCTTTCTTT.

The rearrangement links TRBV2 to TRBJ1-3, with a possible D match to TRBD1 (5 bases). CDR3 size: 14 residues. The germline V gene has CDR1 SNHLY and CDR2 FYNNEI. The V end lost 7 bases, the J end lost 3 bases, and 13 bases lay between the germline ends. The CDR3 DNA reads TGTGCCAGCAAAAGGGGCGAAAGTGGAAACACCATATATTTT. As protein: CASKRGESGNTIYF.

The chain carries TRBV27 and TRBJ1-6; 8 bases match TRBD1. Germline values: CDR1 MNHEY, CDR2 SMNVEV (reference sequence). This CDR3 region has 13 residues. The ends lost 6 bases at V and 14 bases at J; junction bases unmatched: 9. The CDR3 sequence is CASSVTGASTLHF. CDR3 DNA sequence: TGTGCCAGCAGCGTGACAGGGGCCTCTACCCTCCACTTT.

The rearrangement joins TRBV18 to TRBJ2-5; 7 bases are shared with TRBD1. Per the germline V gene, CDR1 is KGHSH and CDR2 is LQKENI. J was trimmed by 2 bases and V by 5 bases; bases with no gene match: 2. The CDR3 contains 13 residues. CDR3 region: CASSEGQQETQYF. The DNA of the CDR3 is TGTGCCAGCTCAGAGGGACAGCAAGAGACCCAGTACTTC.

This chain uses TRBV18 with TRBJ1-3, with a tentative D call TRBD1 (6 bases). The CDR3 sequence is 16 residues long. Germline lookup yields CDR1 KGHSH and CDR2 LQKENI. The V end lost 3 bases, the J end lost 4 bases, and 16 bases lay between the germline ends. For the CDR3, the DNA is TGTGCCAGCTCACCCCGGGACATCTTGCTCGGAAACACCATATATTTT. Its protein product is CASSPRDILLGNTIYF. The whole variable domain, remainder taken from reference TRBV18 and TRBJ1-3, is NAGVMQNPRHLVRRRGQEARLRCSPMKGHSHVYWYRQLPEEGLKFMVYLQKENIIDESGMPKERFSAEFPKEGPSILRIQQVVRGDSAAYFCASSPRDILLGNTIYFGEGSWLTVV.

The genes are TRBV5-8 and TRBJ2-5, with D possibly matching TRBD2 (7 bases). V was clipped by 1 base and J by 1 base, with 11 bases between them. The germline gives CDR1 SGHTS, CDR2 YDEGEE. The CDR3 is 15 residues long. The CDR3 DNA is TGTGCCAGCAGCTTGAGGCGGGGGCCCCAAGAGACCCAGTACTTC. This sequence encodes CASSLRRGPQETQYF.

The chain uses TRBV27 and TRBJ2-7; D not resolved. The CDR3 loop spans 15 amino acids. CDR1 is MNHEY, CDR2 SMNVEV, per germline (reference sequence). V lost 2 bases to trimming and J lost 3 bases, with 14 bases between them. CDR3 nucleotide sequence: TGTGCCAGCAGTTTAGGCAGTAATCCGATCTACGAGCAGTACTTC. Its translation is CASSLGSNPIYEQYF.

This chain joins TRBV7-2 and TRBJ1-2; TRBD1 aligns across 8 bases. Trimming removed 4 bases from V and 8 bases from J; junction bases left unmatched: 6. This CDR3 contains 13 residues. Looked up from germline, CDR1 is SGHTA and CDR2 is FQGNSA. The CDR3 DNA reads as TGTGCCAGCAGCTCCCAGACAGGGGCGGGCTACACCTTC. This gives the protein CASSSQTGAGYTF.

The V gene is TRBV18, the J gene TRBJ1-4, with D maybe TRBD1 (6 bases). With 1 base removed from V and 5 bases from J, the gap between germline ends came to 11 bases. The V gene's germline CDR1 is KGHSH and CDR2 LQKENI. This CDR3 region has 15 residues. The CDR3 nucleotides read TGTGCCAGCTCACCACGACAGGTCGAAAATGAAAAACTGTTTTTT. Its protein product is CASSPRQVENEKLFF.

The chain carries TRBV19 and TRBJ1-4; 7 nucleotides match TRBD1. From germline, CDR1 is LNHDA and CDR2 SQIVND (reference sequence). The CDR3 loop spans 13 amino acids. The V segment lost 6 bases and the J segment 8 bases; nucleotides outside the gene matches: 6. CDR3 sequence (DNA): TGTGCCAGTAGGACGGGGACAGCAGAAAAACTGTTTTTT. Its protein product is CASRTGTAEKLFF.

The chain has TRBV12-5 and TRBJ2-1, with TRBD2 matching 10 bases. V was clipped by 4 bases and J by 2 bases; unmatched bases: 5. This CDR3 region has 16 residues. Germline CDR1 and CDR2: LGHNT and FRNRAP. The CDR3 sequence: CASGSRLAGPYNEQFF. The CDR3 DNA reads as TGTGCTAGTGGTTCAAGACTAGCGGGCCCCTACAATGAGCAGTTCTTC.

This clone was picked up one time. The chain uses TRBV29-1 and TRBJ1-2, with TRBD1 identical over 11 bases. J gave up 0 bases and V 7 bases, and 10 bases lay outside the gene matches. CDR1 and CDR2 (germline): SQVTM, ANQGSEA. The CDR3 length is 16 residues. The CDR3 nucleotides read TGCAGCGCAATTCCCCCGGGACAGGGGGCTAACTATGGCTACACCTTC. Translated, it gives CSAIPPGQGANYGYTF.

Only a few counts were recorded for this clone. This chain uses TRBV3-1 (or the pseudogene TRBV3-2) with TRBJ1-2, with D uncertain. The CDR3 spans 11 residues. The V and J ends lost 6 bases and 10 bases respectively, with 12 bases between them. Looked up from germline, CDR1 is LGHDT and CDR2 is YNNKEL (reference sequence). The CDR3 loop reads CASRRWEHYTF. The CDR3 nucleotides are TGTGCCAGCAGGCGCTGGGAGCACTACACCTTC.

The chain carries TRBV4-3 and TRBJ2-1; TRBD1 aligns across 9 bases. J lost 1 base, V lost 1 base, and 5 bases had no gene match. There are 17 residues in the CDR3. In germline, CDR1 is LGHNA, CDR2 YSLEER. CDR3 sequence (DNA): TGCGCCAGCAGCCAAGGAGGGACAGGGTGGTCCTACAATGAGCAGTTCTTC. It translates to CASSQGGTGWSYNEQFF.